The source of this TCR beta chain is a study of CD8 T cells in ankylosing spondylitis. TCRdb called the 5' RACE reads again in MiXCR, with one record for every CDR3 protein. The sample consists of hundreds of thousands of distinct CDR3 sequences, about 13% of them appearing once. Comments on this clonotype: Its antigen remains unidentified.

Study-wide results and caveats: Characteristic, it appeared, of ankylosing spondylitis blood was a TCR beta motif of fewer than 10 highly homologous variants.

Germline loops: CDR1 SGHDT, CDR2 YYEEEE. After removal of 3 bases from V and 4 bases from J, the junction contained 6 bases not matched to a gene. CDR3 size: 15 residues. The sequence came from a male donor with ankylosing spondylitis. The chain combines TRBV5-6 with TRBJ1-2; 10 bases match TRBD1. Source material: blood, either unsorted or a sorted T cell fraction (not recorded which). The CDR3 coding sequence is TGTGCCAGCAGCTCCTCTTGGGACAGGGGCTATGGCTACACCTTC. Amino acid sequence: CASSSSWDRGYGYTF.